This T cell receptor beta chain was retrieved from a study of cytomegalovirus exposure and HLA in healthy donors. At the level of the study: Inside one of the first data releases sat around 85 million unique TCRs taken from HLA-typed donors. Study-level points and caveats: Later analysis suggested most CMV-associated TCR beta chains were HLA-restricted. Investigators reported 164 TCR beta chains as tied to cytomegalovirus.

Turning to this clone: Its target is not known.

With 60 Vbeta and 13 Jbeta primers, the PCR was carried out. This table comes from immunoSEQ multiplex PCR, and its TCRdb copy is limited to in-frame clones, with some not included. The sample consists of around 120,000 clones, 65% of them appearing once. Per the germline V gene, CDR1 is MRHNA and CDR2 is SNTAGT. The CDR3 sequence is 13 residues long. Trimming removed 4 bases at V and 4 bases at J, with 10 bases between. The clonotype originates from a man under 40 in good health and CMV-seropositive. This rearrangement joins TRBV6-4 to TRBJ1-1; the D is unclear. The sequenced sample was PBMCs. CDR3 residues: CASSAQRATEAFF. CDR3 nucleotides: TGTGCCAGCAGTGCGCAGAGGGCCACTGAAGCTTTCTTT.